This T cell receptor beta chain was sequenced during a study of OX40 agonist ivuxolimab in advanced cancers. As for the study in general: Every 2 weeks, patients received ivuxolimab intravenously, dosed at 0.01 to 10 mg/kg.

Assay used: immunoSEQ multiplex PCR; TCRdb lists only in-frame clones, some missing. The repertoire holds tens of thousands of clones, with under 95% as singletons. A history of autoimmune disease or systemic immunosuppression excluded patients. Study findings and constraints: Averaging showed that CD8+ T cells had more expanded clones than CD4+ did. Part of the nonresponder group also had normalized T-cell clonal expansion that was low.

As regards this clone: Its target is unknown.

Germline CDR1 reads ENHRY; CDR2 reads SYGVKD. The ends lost 3 bases at V and 9 bases at J; junction bases unmatched: 14. This CDR3 has 17 amino acids. The sequence came from an adult with an advanced solid tumor such as melanoma, head and neck, liver or kidney cancer. The sequenced sample was CD4+ or CD8+ T cells sorted from blood, obtained in a trial of the OX40 agonist ivuxolimab. The chain recombines TRBV10-3 with TRBJ2-1, with 10 positions matching TRBD2. CDR3 sequence (DNA): TGTGCCATCAGTGATGCCCTTCGGCTAGCGGGAGCTTCTGAGCAGTTCTTC. It is translated as CAISDALRLAGASEQFF.